The 21 T cell receptor beta chains presented below share a single source sample, sequenced in a study of blood T cells in healthy people across ages. The second PCR ran about 6 to 12 cycles with a sample-barcoded 5' primer and J-beta primers. MiXCR, run by TCRdb on the 5' RACE reads, gives a single entry per CDR3 protein. This sample yields 650,000 to 1,000,000 distinct CDR3 sequences, of which about half are seen a single time; around 18% belongs to the top ten. What was sequenced was blood. The receptors originated from an elderly man in good health.

This clonotype has only one observation. The chain links TRBV7-9 to TRBJ2-4; 11 bases match TRBD2. Germline CDR1 and CDR2: SEHNR and FQNEAQ (reference sequence). Trimming cost V 7 bases and J 3 bases; bases outside gene matches: 8. CDR3 length equals 16 residues. As DNA, the CDR3 is TGTGCCAGCACCCAACCCACTAGCGGGGGCAAAAACATTCAGTACTTC. Protein sequence: CASTQPTSGGKNIQYF. Full variable domain (remainder filled in from reference TRBV7-9 and TRBJ2-4): DTGVSQNPRHKITKRGQNVTFRCDPISEHNRLYWYRQTLGQGPEFLTYFQNEAQLEKSRLLSDRFSAERPKGSFSTLEIQRTEQGDSAMYLCASTQPTSGGKNIQYFGAGTRLSVL.

A remark on this clonotype: One end of the junction does not line up with germline, which may come from a read error. V is TRBV20-1 and J is TRBJ2-3, with 9 bases lining up with TRBD2. Per germline, CDR1 DFQATT and CDR2 SNEGSKA (reference sequence). The CDR3 runs 16 residues. CDR3 sequence (DNA): TGCGGTGCTACAAACCGGGGTAGCGGGAGAGGGGATACGCAGTATTTT. This codes for CGATNRGSGRGDTQYF.

A few counts support this clonotype. The chain has TRBV30 and TRBJ1-6; possible D gene TRBD1, 5 bases. The CDR3 loop spans 13 amino acids. Germline V gene lookup returns CDR1 GTSNPN and CDR2 SVGIG (reference sequence). The germline V and J ends were trimmed by 4 bases and 10 bases, with 14 bases remaining between them. As DNA, the CDR3 is TGTGCCTGGACAGGGTCTGAAGACTCACCCCTCCACTTT. It specifies CAWTGSEDSPLHF.

This clonotype turned up a few times. The gene calls are TRBV7-2 and TRBJ2-5; weak D call: TRBD1 (5 bases). V shed 5 bases and J shed 3 bases, with 19 bases lying between them. From germline, CDR1 is SGHTA and CDR2 FQGNSA. The CDR3 spans 16 residues. The chain's CDR3 is CASSTTLDSRKETQYF. In DNA, the CDR3 is TGTGCCAGCAGCACCACCCTAGACAGCCGTAAAGAGACCCAGTACTTC.

This clonotype has only a few counts. The chain combines TRBV20-1 with TRBJ2-7, with TRBD1 matching 8 bases. The germline V gene has CDR1 DFQATT and CDR2 SNEGSKA (reference sequence). V was clipped by 5 bases and J by 4 bases; unmatched bases: 10. The CDR3 totals 14 residues. The CDR3 coding sequence is TGCAGTGCTCCGAGACAGGGGTTTAATTACGAGCAGTACTTC. Its translation: CSAPRQGFNYEQYF.

In its sample, this clonotype was seen a few times. This chain connects TRBV6-1 to TRBJ1-4; no definite D call. CDR1 is MNHNS and CDR2 is SASEGT in the germline V gene. The CDR3 has 11 amino acids. V was clipped by 2 bases and J by 6 bases, with 1 base between them. The DNA for the CDR3 is TGTGCCAGCAGTGAACATGAAAAACTGTTTTTT. Translated, it gives CASSEHEKLFF.

Note on this clonotype: At one boundary the junction diverges from the germline segment, which might be a read error. The chain couples TRBV12-3 or TRBV12-4 to TRBJ1-6; D gene ambiguous. This CDR3 region has 14 residues. The CDR3 spells CASSYSQLNSPPHF. The DNA for the CDR3 is TGTGCCAGCAGTTATTCCCAGCTTAATTCACCCCCCCACTTT.

This clonotype occurred a few times. The chain links TRBV7-2 to TRBJ1-1; D gene unclear. The V and J ends lost 6 bases and 4 bases respectively, with 18 bases between them. CDR1 and CDR2 (germline): SGHTA, FQGNSA. The CDR3 is 15 amino acids. CDR3 region: CASSPGPGDGTEAFF. CDR3 nucleotide sequence: TGTGCCAGCAGTCCCGGACCCGGGGATGGCACTGAAGCTTTCTTT.

This chain joins TRBV7-8 and TRBJ2-5; possible D gene TRBD1, 6 bases. Germline V gives CDR1 SGHVS, CDR2 FQNEAQ. Trimming removed 6 bases at V and 3 bases at J, with 14 bases between. The length of the CDR3 is 14 residues. For the CDR3, the DNA is TGTGCCAGCAGGCCACAGGGAAGGGAAGAGACCCAGTACTTC. Protein sequence: CASRPQGREETQYF.

V gene TRBV4-1 combines with J gene TRBJ1-2, with 9 positions matching TRBD1. CDR1 is MGHRA and CDR2 is YSYEKL in the germline V gene. There are 15 residues in the CDR3. Trimming at V came to 2 bases and at J to 1 base, leaving 2 bases not matched to a gene. CDR3 bases: TGCGCCAGCAGCCAATGGGACAGGGATAACTATGGCTACACCTTC. It codes for CASSQWDRDNYGYTF.

The gene calls are TRBV20-1 and TRBJ1-2, with D unclear. V dropped 5 bases and J dropped 0 bases, with 19 bases sitting between them. The CDR3 has 16 amino acids. Germline loops: CDR1 DFQATT, CDR2 SNEGSKA (reference sequence). Written as DNA, the CDR3 is TGCAGTGCTCCCCTTGACCGGACGTCCGCTAACTATGGCTACACCTTC. This translates into CSAPLDRTSANYGYTF.

The chain employs TRBV13 and TRBJ2-1, with TRBD2 matching over 7 bases. Per germline, CDR1 PRHDT and CDR2 FYEKMQ (reference sequence). V was pared by 6 bases and J by 9 bases, with 14 bases of the junction left unmatched. The CDR3 extends over 15 amino acids. The DNA of the CDR3 is TGTGCCAGCAGTAAAGGACTAGGCGGGTGGGGTGAGCAGTTCTTC. Translation: CASSKGLGGWGEQFF.

This clonotype was counted a few times. The chain joins TRBV28 to TRBJ2-7; D ambiguous. There are 14 residues in the CDR3. Germline V CDR1 and CDR2: MDHEN, SYDVKM. Trimming removed 2 bases from V and 2 bases from J, with 10 bases in between. CDR3 region: CASSLVFKTYEQYF. In nucleotides, the CDR3 is TGTGCCAGCAGTTTAGTTTTCAAGACCTACGAGCAGTACTTC.

The table lists this clonotype with many counts. The chain has TRBV12-3 or TRBV12-4 and TRBJ2-7; 9 nucleotides agree with TRBD1. Losses at the gene ends were 11 bases for V and 3 bases for J; bases not matched to a gene: 11. The CDR3 has 14 residues. The CDR3 nucleotides read TGTGCCGACCCCCCCGGGACAGGGCTCTACGAGCAGTACTTC. Residues: CADPPGTGLYEQYF.

This clonotype was counted between two and nine times. The chain uses TRBV11-1 and TRBJ2-5; TRBD2 matches at 7 bases. The CDR3 has 16 amino acids. After removal of 2 bases from V and 5 bases from J, the junction contained 11 bases not matched to a gene. CDR1 SGHAT and CDR2 FQDESV come from the germline V gene (reference sequence). The chain's CDR3 is CASSLQAGDDGETQYF. As DNA, the CDR3 is TGTGCCAGCAGCTTACAGGCGGGGGACGACGGCGAGACCCAGTACTTC.

A single count supports this clonotype. V and J are TRBV7-8 and TRBJ2-5, with 7 nucleotides matching TRBD1. V gave up 6 bases and J gave up 4 bases; unmatched junction bases: 11. There are 15 residues in the CDR3. Germline values: CDR1 SGHVS, CDR2 FQNEAQ. This chain's CDR3 is CASRRPGGEGETQYF. The CDR3 nucleotides are TGTGCCAGCAGGCGCCCAGGGGGAGAGGGAGAGACCCAGTACTTC.

The V call is TRBV2, the J call TRBJ2-2; D is possibly TRBD2 (6 bases). Trimming left V 8 bases short and J 0 bases short, with 10 bases between. This CDR3 region has 14 residues. The germline gives CDR1 SNHLY, CDR2 FYNNEI. The CDR3 loop is CASSSGANTGELFF. CDR3 in DNA: TGTGCCAGCTCATCGGGGGCGAACACCGGGGAGCTGTTTTTT. The full variable domain, rest sourced from reference TRBV2 and TRBJ2-2, is EPEVTQTPSHQVTQMGQEVILRCVPISNHLYFYWYRQILGQKVEFLVSFYNNEISEKSEIFDDQFSVERPDGSNFTLKIRSTKLEDSAMYFCASSSGANTGELFFGEGSRLTVL.

This CDR3 is CASTFGTGQATQYF. The CDR3 coding sequence is TGTGCCAGCACCTTTGGGACAGGACAGGCGACCCAGTACTTC. V is TRBV12-3 or TRBV12-4 and J is TRBJ2-5; 8 bases fit TRBD1. The CDR3 totals 14 residues. V gave up 7 bases and J gave up 7 bases; unmatched junction bases: 11.

This chain uses TRBV12-3 or TRBV12-4 with TRBJ2-4, with TRBD2 matching over 11 bases. Judging by the DNA end, TRBJ2-7 fits better; the J call may be wrong. The CDR3 contains 14 residues. CDR3 nucleotides: TGTGCCACCAAGTTAACTAGCGGGAGTTACGAGCAGTACTTC. Translation gives CATKLTSGSYEQYF.

This clonotype was picked up a small number of times. V gene TRBV10-3 combines with J gene TRBJ1-6; D is possibly TRBD1 (6 bases). V was clipped by 6 bases and J by 8 bases, with 17 bases between them. There are 15 residues in the CDR3. Looked up from germline, CDR1 is ENHRY and CDR2 is SYGVKD. The CDR3 region has the DNA TGTGCCATCAGACAATCAACAGGGTCTGATTCACCCCTCCACTTT. Protein sequence: CAIRQSTGSDSPLHF.

This sequence joins TRBV6-2 or TRBV6-3 and TRBJ1-5; the D is unclear. V was pared by 5 bases and J by 3 bases, with 8 bases between. Germline V gene sequence: CDR1 MNHEY, CDR2 SVGEGT. This CDR3 has 13 amino acids. The CDR3 protein is CASSDQSNQPQHF. As DNA, the CDR3 is TGTGCCAGCAGTGACCAGTCCAATCAGCCCCAGCATTTT.